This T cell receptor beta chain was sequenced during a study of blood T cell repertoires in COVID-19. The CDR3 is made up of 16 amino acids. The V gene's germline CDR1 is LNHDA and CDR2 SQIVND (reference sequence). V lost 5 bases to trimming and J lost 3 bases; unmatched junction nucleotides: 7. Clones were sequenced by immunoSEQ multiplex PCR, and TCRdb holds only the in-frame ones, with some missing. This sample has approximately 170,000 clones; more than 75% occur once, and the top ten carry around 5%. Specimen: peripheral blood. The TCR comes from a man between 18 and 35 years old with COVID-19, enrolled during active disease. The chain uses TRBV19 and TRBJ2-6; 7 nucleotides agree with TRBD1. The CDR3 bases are TGTGCCAGTAGTTCGGGCAGGGGGTATGGGGCCAACGTCCTGACTTTC. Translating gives CASSSGRGYGANVLTF.